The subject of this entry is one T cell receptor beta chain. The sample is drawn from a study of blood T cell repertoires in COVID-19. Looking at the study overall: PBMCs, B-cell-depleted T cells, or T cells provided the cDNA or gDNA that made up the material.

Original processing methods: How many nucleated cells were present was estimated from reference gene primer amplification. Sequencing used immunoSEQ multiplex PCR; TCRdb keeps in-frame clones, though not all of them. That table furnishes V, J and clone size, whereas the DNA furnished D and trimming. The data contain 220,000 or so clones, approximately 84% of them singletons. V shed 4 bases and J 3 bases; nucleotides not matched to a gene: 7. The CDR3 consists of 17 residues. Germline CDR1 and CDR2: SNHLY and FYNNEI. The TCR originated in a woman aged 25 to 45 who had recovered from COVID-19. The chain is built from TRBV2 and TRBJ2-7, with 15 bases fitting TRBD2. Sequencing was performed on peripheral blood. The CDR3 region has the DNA TGTGCCAGCAGTGCGGGACTAGCGGGAGGAGGAAACTACGAGCAGTACTTC. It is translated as CASSAGLAGGGNYEQYF.